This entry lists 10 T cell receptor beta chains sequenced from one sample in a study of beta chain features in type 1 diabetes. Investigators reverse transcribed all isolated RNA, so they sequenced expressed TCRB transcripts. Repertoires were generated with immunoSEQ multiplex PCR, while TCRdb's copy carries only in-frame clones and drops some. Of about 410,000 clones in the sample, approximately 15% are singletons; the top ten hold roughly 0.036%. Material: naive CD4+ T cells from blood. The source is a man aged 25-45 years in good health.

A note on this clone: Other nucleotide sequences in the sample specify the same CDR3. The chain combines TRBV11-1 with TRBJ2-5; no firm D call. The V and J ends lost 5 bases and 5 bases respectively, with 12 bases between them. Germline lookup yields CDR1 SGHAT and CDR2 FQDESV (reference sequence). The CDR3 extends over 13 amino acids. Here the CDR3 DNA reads TGTGCCAGCAGCCTCGGAGTGGTGGAGACCCAGTACTTC. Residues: CASSLGVVETQYF.

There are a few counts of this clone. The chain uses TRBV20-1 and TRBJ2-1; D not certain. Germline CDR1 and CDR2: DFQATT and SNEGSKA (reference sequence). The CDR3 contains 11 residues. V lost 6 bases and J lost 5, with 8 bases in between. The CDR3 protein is CSAIRNNEQFF. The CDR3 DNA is TGCAGTGCGATACGGAACAATGAGCAGTTCTTC.

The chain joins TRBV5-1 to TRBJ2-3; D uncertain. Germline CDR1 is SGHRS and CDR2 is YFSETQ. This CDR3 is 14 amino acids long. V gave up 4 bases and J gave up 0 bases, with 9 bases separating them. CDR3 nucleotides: TGCGCCAGCAGCCTCCGACCTAGCACAGATACGCAGTATTTT. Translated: CASSLRPSTDTQYF. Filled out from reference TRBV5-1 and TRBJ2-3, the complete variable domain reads KAGVTQTPRYLIKTRGQQVTLSCSPISGHRSVSWYQQTPGQGLQFLFEYFSETQRNKGNFPGRFSGRQFSNSRSEMNVSTLELGDSALYLCASSLRPSTDTQYFGPGTRLTVL.

The CDR3 reads CASSDITGPNQPQHF. CDR3 in DNA: TGCGCCAGCAGCGATATTACAGGACCGAATCAGCCCCAGCATTTT. The V call is TRBV4-3, the J call TRBJ1-5; TRBD1 is a possible D gene (5 bases). Germline CDR1 reads LGHNA; CDR2 reads YSLEER. V was cut by 5 bases and J by 4 bases, with 15 bases left in between. The CDR3 is 15 amino acids.

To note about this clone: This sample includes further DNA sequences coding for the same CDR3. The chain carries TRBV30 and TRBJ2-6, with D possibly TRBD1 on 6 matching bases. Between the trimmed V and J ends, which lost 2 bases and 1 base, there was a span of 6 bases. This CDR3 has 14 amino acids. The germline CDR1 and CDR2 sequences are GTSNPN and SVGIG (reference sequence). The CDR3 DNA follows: TGTGCCTGGAGTACAGGGTCTGGGGCCAACGTCCTGACTTTC. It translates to CAWSTGSGANVLTF.

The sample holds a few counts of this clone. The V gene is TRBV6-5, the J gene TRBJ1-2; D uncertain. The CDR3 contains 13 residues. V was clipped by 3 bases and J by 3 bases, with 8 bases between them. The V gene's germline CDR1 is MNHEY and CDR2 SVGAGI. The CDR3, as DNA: TGTGCCAGCAGTTATCACTGGGACTATGGCTACACCTTC. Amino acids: CASSYHWDYGYTF.

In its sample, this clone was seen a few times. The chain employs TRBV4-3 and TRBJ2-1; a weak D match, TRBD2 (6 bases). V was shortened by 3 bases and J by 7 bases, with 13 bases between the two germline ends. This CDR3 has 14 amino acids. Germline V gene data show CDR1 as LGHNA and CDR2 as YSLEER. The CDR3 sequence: CASSQGGRGNEQFF. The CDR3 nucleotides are TGCGCCAGCAGCCAGGGAGGCCGGGGGAATGAGCAGTTCTTC.

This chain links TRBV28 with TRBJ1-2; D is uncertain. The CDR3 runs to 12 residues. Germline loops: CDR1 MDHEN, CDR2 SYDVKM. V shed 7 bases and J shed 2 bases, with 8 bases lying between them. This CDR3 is CASIGPNYGYTF. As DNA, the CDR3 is TGTGCCAGCATCGGGCCCAACTATGGCTACACCTTC.

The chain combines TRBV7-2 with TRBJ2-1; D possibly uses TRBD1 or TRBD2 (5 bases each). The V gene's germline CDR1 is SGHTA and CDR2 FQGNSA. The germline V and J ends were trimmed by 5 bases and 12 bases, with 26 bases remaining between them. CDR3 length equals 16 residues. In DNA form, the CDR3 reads TGTGCCAGCAGCCTGCCTTGGGGCGGAGGCCTAAGGGGGCAGTTCTTC. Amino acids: CASSLPWGGGLRGQFF.

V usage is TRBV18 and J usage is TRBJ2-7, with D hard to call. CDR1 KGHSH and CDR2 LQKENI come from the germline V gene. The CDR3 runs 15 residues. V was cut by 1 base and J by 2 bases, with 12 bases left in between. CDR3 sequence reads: CASSPQLILTYEQYF. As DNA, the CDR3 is TGTGCCAGCTCACCACAACTGATATTGACCTACGAGCAGTACTTC.